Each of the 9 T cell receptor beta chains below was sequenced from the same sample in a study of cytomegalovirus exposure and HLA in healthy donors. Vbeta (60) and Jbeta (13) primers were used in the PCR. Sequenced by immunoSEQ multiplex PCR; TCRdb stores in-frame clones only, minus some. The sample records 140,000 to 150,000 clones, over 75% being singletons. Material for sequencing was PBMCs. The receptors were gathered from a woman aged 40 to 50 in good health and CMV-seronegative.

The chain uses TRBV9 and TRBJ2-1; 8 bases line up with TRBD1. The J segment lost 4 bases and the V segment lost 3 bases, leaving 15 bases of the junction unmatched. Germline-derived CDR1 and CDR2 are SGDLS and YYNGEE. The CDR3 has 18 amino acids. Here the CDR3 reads CASSDPDRASWGYNEQFF. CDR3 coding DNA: TGTGCCAGCAGCGACCCGGACAGGGCCTCCTGGGGGTACAATGAGCAGTTCTTC.

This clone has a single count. The CDR3 reads CASSEDRRSIQYF. CDR3 in DNA: TGTGCCAGCAGTGAGGACAGGAGGAGCATTCAGTACTTC. The V gene is TRBV6-1, the J gene TRBJ2-4, with TRBD1 identical over 7 bases. Germline CDR1 and CDR2: MNHNS and SASEGT. V lost 3 bases, J lost 9 bases, and 5 bases stayed unmatched. The CDR3 is 13 amino acids.

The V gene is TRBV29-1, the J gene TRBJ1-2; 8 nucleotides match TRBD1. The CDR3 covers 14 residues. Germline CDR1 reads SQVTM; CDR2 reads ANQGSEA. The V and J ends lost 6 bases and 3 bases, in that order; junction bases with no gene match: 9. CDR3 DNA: TGCAGCGTCGTCGGACAGGGATTTTACTATGGCTACACCTTC. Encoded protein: CSVVGQGFYYGYTF. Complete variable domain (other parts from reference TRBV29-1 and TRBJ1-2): SAVISQKPSRDICQRGTSLTIQCQVDSQVTMMFWYRQQPGQSLTLIATANQGSEATYESGFVIDKFPISRPNLTFSTLTVSNMSPEDSSIYLCSVVGQGFYYGYTFGSGTRLTVV.

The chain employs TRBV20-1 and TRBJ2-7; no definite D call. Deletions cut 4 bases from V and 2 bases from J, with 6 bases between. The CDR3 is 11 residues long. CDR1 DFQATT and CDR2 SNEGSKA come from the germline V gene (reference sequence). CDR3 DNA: TGCAGTGCTAACAGAGCCTACGAGCAGTACTTC. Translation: CSANRAYEQYF.

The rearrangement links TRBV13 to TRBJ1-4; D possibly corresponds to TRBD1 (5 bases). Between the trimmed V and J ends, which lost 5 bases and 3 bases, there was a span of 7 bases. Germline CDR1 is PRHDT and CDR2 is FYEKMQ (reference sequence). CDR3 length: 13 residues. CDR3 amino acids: CASSQGPNEKLFF. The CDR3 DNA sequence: TGTGCCAGCAGCCAGGGCCCTAATGAAAAACTGTTTTTT.

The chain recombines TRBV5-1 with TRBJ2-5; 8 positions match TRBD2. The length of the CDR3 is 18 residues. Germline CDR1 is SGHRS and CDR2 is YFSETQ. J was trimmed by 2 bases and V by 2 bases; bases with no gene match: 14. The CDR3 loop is CASSLAGGVAGDQETQYF. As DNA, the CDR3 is TGCGCCAGCAGCTTAGCCGGGGGGGTCGCGGGGGATCAAGAGACCCAGTACTTC.

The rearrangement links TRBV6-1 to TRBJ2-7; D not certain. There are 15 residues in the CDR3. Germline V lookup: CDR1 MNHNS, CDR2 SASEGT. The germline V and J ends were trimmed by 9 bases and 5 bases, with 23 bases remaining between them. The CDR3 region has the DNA TGTGCCAGTCCGAAAAGTCCTCACCTCGAGGACGAGCAGTACTTC. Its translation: CASPKSPHLEDEQYF.

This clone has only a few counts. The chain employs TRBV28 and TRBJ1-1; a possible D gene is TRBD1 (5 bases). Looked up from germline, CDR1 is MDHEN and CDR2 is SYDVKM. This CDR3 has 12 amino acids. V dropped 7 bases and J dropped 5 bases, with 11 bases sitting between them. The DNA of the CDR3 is TGTGCCAGCACGCAGGAGGGGACTGAAGCTTTCTTT. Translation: CASTQEGTEAFF.

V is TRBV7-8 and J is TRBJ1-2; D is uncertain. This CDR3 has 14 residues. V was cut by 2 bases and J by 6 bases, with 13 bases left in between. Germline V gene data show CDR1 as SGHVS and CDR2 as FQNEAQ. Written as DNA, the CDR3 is TGTGCCAGCAGCTTACAGCGGGGAGTGGATGGCTACACCTTC. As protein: CASSLQRGVDGYTF.